The T cell receptor (beta chain) under discussion was sequenced for a study of T-cell memory formation after mild COVID-19. This clonotype was found a few times. As yet, its antigen is unknown. CDR1 and CDR2 from the germline V gene are DFQATT and SNEGSKA (reference sequence). There are 15 residues in the CDR3. Between the trimmed V and J ends, which lost 0 bases and 1 base, there was a span of 12 bases. Findings of the study overall: Later expanders leaned toward CD4+, whereas clones contracting from day 15 to 85 were balanced CD4/CD8. Mostly located in CM and EM were contracting CD4+ clones, with contracting CD8+ clones located in EMRA.

TCRdb itself ran the 5' RACE reads through MiXCR, one entry per CDR3 protein. The sample includes around 420,000 distinct CDR3 sequences, approximately 25% seen only once; the top ten take roughly 8.7%. The chain joins TRBV20-1 to TRBJ1-1; D may be TRBD1 (6 bases). This sequence was found in an adult woman who had mild COVID-19 (a few samples of this study predate the infection). Cell type and time point are not known. The sequenced sample consisted of PBMCs or a T cell subset sorted from them (not recorded which). CDR3: CSARDYRAANTEAFF. DNA for the CDR3: TGCAGTGCTAGAGATTACAGGGCGGCGAACACTGAAGCTTTCTTT.